The following is a TCR beta chain sequence with its context. The target of this receptor is not known. Base quality data are lacking; no much larger clone is found one base away. The source of the sample is a study of T cell changes during pregnancy in multiple sclerosis (dated by TCRdb to between 2017 and 2020). Some background on the complete study: The study looked at changes in the T cell repertoire across pregnancy in women with multiple sclerosis.

The library was made by the immunoSEQ multiplex PCR assay. The immuneACCESS repertoire file appears here via TCRdb, limited to in-frame rearrangements. These files lack a portion of the clones; in checked studies, under half of the deficit traces to unresolved V genes, and the cause of the others is not known. This sample lists approximately 120,000 clones; about 96% were detected once. The ten largest account for about 0.45% of the sample. CDR1 MDHEN and CDR2 SYDVKM were looked up in the germline V gene. From cysteine to phenylalanine, the CDR3 is 17 amino acids long. Only the CDR3 portion is preserved as DNA: 51 bases, with reading frame beginning at the first base. The germline ends are 19 bases apart after V is trimmed by 5 bases and J by 3 bases.

The material sequenced was peripheral blood, taken after pregnancy. The sequence links TRBV28 to TRBJ2-2; TRBD2 might be the D gene, on 5 matching bases. The sequence derives from a female donor with multiple sclerosis, enrolled in a pregnancy study. CDR3 protein: CASSPTWGSEYTGELFF. The DNA reads as follows: TGTGCCAGCAGTCCCACCTGGGGTAGCGAATACACCGGGGAGCTGTTTTTT.